The clone carrying this T cell receptor beta chain has a count of ten or more. The data were obtained in a study of Graves' ophthalmopathy and Graves' hyperthyroidism. Exclusion covered patients with other autoimmune diseases or uncontrolled infections (as well as pregnancy or lactation). The sequenced template was RNA, covering the TCR beta CDR3 region. An initial RT-PCR round employing HTBI primers preceded a second-round multiplex PCR. TCRdb recomputed calls from the multiplex PCR reads with MiXCR, one row per CDR3 protein. The sample holds about 620,000 distinct CDR3 sequences; around a fifth are singletons and the top ten take approximately 6.5%. This CDR3 is built from 16 residues. V gave up 0 bases and J gave up 0 bases, with 13 bases separating them. Germline CDR1 and CDR2: SGHDT and YYEEEE.

The clonotype comes from a woman under 30 with stable Graves' hyperthyroidism. Some clones in this sample may be carry-over from other donors' samples. Sequencing was performed on peripheral blood. The rearrangement links TRBV5-6 to TRBJ2-7, with D possibly matching TRBD1 (5 bases). The CDR3 region is CASSLVTETDSYEQYF. CDR3 nucleotide sequence: TGTGCCAGCAGCTTGGTAACCGAGACAGACTCCTACGAGCAGTACTTC.